The 27 T cell receptor beta chains in this list originate from one sample, sequenced in a study of blood T cells in healthy people across ages. A J-beta primer mix and a sample-barcoded 5' primer were used in a second PCR of about 7 to 12 cycles. From the 5' RACE reads, TCRdb called clonotypes with MiXCR, one entry per CDR3 protein. The sample carries about 680,000 distinct CDR3 sequences, more than 40% recorded once. The specimen was blood. Receptor source: a woman in her fifties or sixties in good health.

This clonotype was counted a few times. In DNA form, the CDR3 reads TGCAGCGTAGGAATTAGCCATGGCTACACCTTC. The encoded protein is CSVGISHGYTF. V and J are TRBV29-1 and TRBJ1-2, with D hard to call. Germline values: CDR1 SQVTM, CDR2 ANQGSEA. This CDR3 has 11 residues. Trimming took 6 bases from V and 6 from J, leaving 11 bases between them.

The chain couples TRBV7-9 to TRBJ1-5, with D maybe TRBD1 (6 bases). V lost 1 base and J 2 bases, leaving 12 bases between the germline ends. The CDR3 contains 16 residues. CDR1 is SEHNR, CDR2 FQNEAQ, per germline (reference sequence). The CDR3, as DNA: TGTGCCAGCAGCTTAGGAACAGGGTCAGGCAATCAGCCCCAGCATTTT. It yields the protein CASSLGTGSGNQPQHF.

This clonotype appeared a few times. The J gene is TRBJ1-2, the V gene TRBV29-1; D not certain. The V gene's germline CDR1 is SQVTM and CDR2 ANQGSEA. The V end lost 4 bases, the J end lost 4 bases, and 7 bases lay between the germline ends. The CDR3 has 11 residues. The CDR3 bases are TGCAGCGTTGGGCCCGGCTATGGCTACACCTTC. Protein: CSVGPGYGYTF.

Comment on this clonotype: This clone may be a read error of a much larger clone one base away. The V gene is TRBV5-4, the J gene TRBJ2-7; 10 bases map to TRBD2. TRBJ2-4 matches the DNA end more closely, so the J call is doubtful. The CDR3 contains 17 residues. CDR1 and CDR2 (germline): SGHNT, YYREEE (reference sequence). CDR3 protein: CASSPGRTSGYGDIQYF. Here the CDR3 DNA reads TGTGCCAGCAGCCCAGGCCGGACTAGCGGCTACGGGGACATTCAGTACTTC.

In this sample, this clonotype turned up many times. J is TRBJ2-7 and V is TRBV7-3, with TRBD1 identical over 10 bases. The germline V gene encodes CDR1 SGHTA and CDR2 FQGTGA. The CDR3 spans 15 residues. The V segment lost 5 bases and the J segment 5 bases; nucleotides outside the gene matches: 9. This CDR3 is CASSAAGTGVHEQYF. The DNA of the CDR3 is TGTGCCAGCAGCGCTGCCGGGACAGGGGTCCACGAGCAGTACTTC. Full variable domain (remainder filled in from reference TRBV7-3 and TRBJ2-7): GAGVSQTPSNKVTEKGKYVELRCDPISGHTALYWYRQSLGQGPEFLIYFQGTGAADDSGLPNDRFFAVRPEGSVSTLKIQRTERGDSAVYLCASSAAGTGVHEQYFGPGTRLTVT.

The V and J genes are TRBV3-1 and TRBJ2-3; TRBD2 matches 14 bases. The V gene's germline CDR1 is LGHDT and CDR2 YNNKEL (reference sequence). V lost 4 bases to trimming and J lost 5 bases; unmatched junction nucleotides: 8. This CDR3 spans 17 amino acids. Here the CDR3 reads CASSPRTSGRIGDTQYF. CDR3 in DNA: TGTGCCAGCAGCCCCCGGACTAGCGGGAGGATCGGAGATACGCAGTATTTT.

The chain uses TRBV3-1 and TRBJ1-6; D gene ambiguous. V was clipped by 4 bases and J by 13 bases, with 20 bases between them. The germline CDR1 and CDR2 sequences are LGHDT and YNNKEL (reference sequence). The length of the CDR3 is 15 residues. The CDR3 DNA reads as TGTGCCAGCAGCCTTCGAGACATATCCGCGGTGCCCCTCCACTTT. This translates into CASSLRDISAVPLHF.

In this sample, this clonotype turned up once. The chain links TRBV6-4 to TRBJ2-7, with unresolved D. Trimming left V 6 bases short and J 3 bases short, with 24 bases between. Germline lookup yields CDR1 MRHNA and CDR2 SNTAGT. The CDR3 sequence is 17 residues long. The CDR3 DNA sequence: TGTGCCAGCAGCCGCAGGAGACCACAAGTGAAGGACTACGAGCAGTACTTC. It encodes CASSRRRPQVKDYEQYF.

This clonotype has only a few counts. The rearrangement links TRBV2 to TRBJ1-2; the D is unclear. The CDR3 has 12 amino acids. The germline V and J ends were trimmed by 6 bases and 8 bases, with 13 bases remaining between them. Germline CDR1 reads SNHLY; CDR2 reads FYNNEI. The CDR3 coding sequence is TGTGCCAGCAGGGTGGGGATGGACGGCTACACCTTC. Its protein product is CASRVGMDGYTF.

This clonotype was seen a handful of times. This chain links TRBV5-6 with TRBJ1-2; D remains ambiguous. From germline, CDR1 is SGHDT and CDR2 YYEEEE. This CDR3 comprises 14 residues. The ends were cut back, 2 bases at V and 1 base at J, with 9 bases in the middle. The CDR3 bases are TGTGCCAGCAGCTTTGGTGGGCTTAACTATGGCTACACCTTC. Translation: CASSFGGLNYGYTF.

The genes are TRBV2 and TRBJ2-2, with TRBD2 matching over 11 bases. Germline V gene lookup returns CDR1 SNHLY and CDR2 FYNNEI. The length of the CDR3 is 16 residues. J was trimmed by 3 bases and V by 6 bases; bases with no gene match: 6. The CDR3 here is CASSALAGGYTGELFF. DNA of the CDR3: TGTGCCAGCAGCGCCCTAGCGGGAGGATACACCGGGGAGCTGTTTTTT.

This rearrangement joins TRBV7-9 to TRBJ1-1; 9 bases match TRBD1. V dropped 5 bases and J dropped 3; count of bases not matched to a gene: 7. Germline V gene lookup returns CDR1 SEHNR and CDR2 FQNEAQ (reference sequence). This CDR3 comprises 15 residues. The DNA of the CDR3 is TGTGCCAGCAGCGGCCGCCGGGACAGGGACACTGAAGCTTTCTTT. Its protein product is CASSGRRDRDTEAFF.

The chain joins TRBV30 to TRBJ1-1, with D possibly matching TRBD1 (5 bases). The V end lost 4 bases, the J end lost 5 bases, and 14 bases lay between the germline ends. CDR3 length: 13 residues. Germline V gene sequence: CDR1 GTSNPN, CDR2 SVGIG (reference sequence). Here the CDR3 reads CAWMGGEWTEAFF. CDR3 in DNA: TGTGCCTGGATGGGGGGGGAATGGACTGAAGCTTTCTTT. Together with reference TRBV30 and TRBJ1-1, the CDR3 gives the full variable domain: SQTIHQWPATLVQPVGSPLSLECTVEGTSNPNLYWYRQAAGRGLQLLFYSVGIGQISSEVPQNLSASRPQDRQFILSSKKLLLSDSGFYLCAWMGGEWTEAFFGQGTRLTVV.

This clonotype appeared a few times. The V and J genes are TRBV20-1 and TRBJ1-5; D is ambiguous. Trimming removed 1 base from V and 9 bases from J, with 16 bases in between. The CDR3 extends over 14 amino acids. The germline CDR1 and CDR2 sequences are DFQATT and SNEGSKA (reference sequence). The DNA of the CDR3 is TGCAGTGCTAGAGGGCTTAATAATTTCCCGCCCCAGCATTTT. Translating it yields CSARGLNNFPPQHF.

This clonotype was detected only a few times. The chain combines TRBV2 with TRBJ2-5; 7 nucleotides match TRBD1. The CDR3 extends over 13 amino acids. CDR1 and CDR2 (germline): SNHLY, FYNNEI. For the CDR3, the DNA is TGTGCACCGGGCGGAGACAGGGAGGAGACCCAGTACTTC. This encodes CAPGGDREETQYF.

This clonotype has more than one count but fewer than ten. This chain joins TRBV25-1 and TRBJ1-2; D is ambiguous. V was pared by 0 bases and J by 3 bases, with 11 bases between. The CDR3 is 15 amino acids. Germline CDR1 and CDR2: MGHDK and SYGVNS. CDR3: CASSEYSQPYYGYTF. CDR3 sequence (DNA): TGTGCCAGCAGTGAATATAGCCAACCTTACTATGGCTACACCTTC.

The chain joins TRBV5-1 to TRBJ2-1, with a weak D call TRBD1 (5 bases). The CDR3 has 14 residues. V lost 4 bases and J 2 bases, leaving 10 bases between the germline ends. The germline CDR1 and CDR2 sequences are SGHRS and YFSETQ. CDR3 sequence: CASSETATYNEQFF. The CDR3 DNA is TGCGCCAGCAGCGAGACAGCCACCTACAATGAGCAGTTCTTC.

The table lists this clonotype with a count of one. This chain connects TRBV6-6 to TRBJ2-7, with 8 bases fitting TRBD1. After removal of 5 bases from V and 2 bases from J, the junction contained 5 bases not matched to a gene. CDR1 and CDR2 from the germline V gene are MNHNY and SVGAGI (reference sequence). CDR3 size: 14 residues. The CDR3 nucleotides are TGTGCCAGCAGTGCGCCGGACAGGGCCTACGAGCAGTACTTC. It codes for CASSAPDRAYEQYF.

This clonotype appeared a few times. The chain carries TRBV7-2 and TRBJ2-1, with D uncertain. From germline, CDR1 is SGHTA and CDR2 FQGNSA. Trimming took 1 base from V and 7 from J, leaving 5 bases between them. The CDR3 runs to 12 residues. CDR3 bases: TGTGCCAGCAGCTTAGTGCGAAATGAGCAGTTCTTC. Translating it yields CASSLVRNEQFF.

V gene TRBV12-3 or TRBV12-4 combines with J gene TRBJ2-3; possible D gene TRBD1, 6 bases. The CDR3 is 15 amino acids. Trimming pared 4 bases from V and 3 bases from J, leaving 14 bases between. CDR3 region: CASSSREQGTDTQYF. Here the CDR3 DNA reads TGTGCCAGCAGTTCTAGGGAACAGGGAACAGATACGCAGTATTTT.

This clonotype was counted only a few times. The V gene is TRBV28, the J gene TRBJ2-3, with D perhaps TRBD1 (6 bases). The ends were cut back, 5 bases at V and 2 bases at J, with 17 bases in the middle. This CDR3 has 16 amino acids. CDR1 and CDR2 from the germline V gene are MDHEN and SYDVKM. CDR3 coding DNA: TGTGCCAGCAGTCTGGACAGCAGCCCTACCACAGATACGCAGTATTTT. Translating it yields CASSLDSSPTTDTQYF.

V and J are TRBV28 and TRBJ1-4; D is possibly TRBD1 (5 bases). The germline V and J ends were trimmed by 2 bases and 3 bases, with 10 bases remaining between them. Germline V lookup: CDR1 MDHEN, CDR2 SYDVKM. The CDR3 contains 15 residues. The CDR3 protein is CASSLEGKANEKLFF. As DNA, the CDR3 is TGTGCCAGCAGTTTAGAGGGGAAGGCTAATGAAAAACTGTTTTTT.

This rearrangement joins TRBV7-2 to TRBJ2-4; D gene unclear. CDR1 and CDR2 from the germline V gene are SGHTA and FQGNSA. There are 15 residues in the CDR3. Trimming removed 0 bases at V and 0 bases at J, with 6 bases between. Here the CDR3 reads CASSLALLAKNIQYF. The DNA for the CDR3 is TGTGCCAGCAGCTTAGCGCTACTAGCCAAAAACATTCAGTACTTC.

The chain is built from TRBV4-3 and TRBJ2-3; TRBD2 aligns across 9 bases. The CDR3 runs to 15 residues. The J segment lost 4 bases and the V segment lost 0 bases, leaving 2 bases of the junction unmatched. Per germline, CDR1 LGHNA and CDR2 YSLEER. CDR3 loop: CASSQERGGPDTQYF. DNA of the CDR3: TGCGCCAGCAGCCAAGAGCGGGGGGGCCCAGATACGCAGTATTTT.

The chain couples TRBV29-1 to TRBJ1-2; 7 bases fit TRBD1. The trim removed 5 bases at V and 6 bases at J, leaving 21 bases unmatched. This CDR3 has 17 amino acids. Per the germline V gene, CDR1 is SQVTM and CDR2 is ANQGSEA. For the CDR3, the DNA is TGCAGCGTTAACTTAAGACAGGGAATAGAACCTAGGGATGGCTACACCTTC. Amino acid sequence: CSVNLRQGIEPRDGYTF.

The V gene is TRBV20-1, the J gene TRBJ2-4, with TRBD1 identical over 7 bases. The CDR3 is made up of 12 amino acids. Germline V CDR1 and CDR2: DFQATT, SNEGSKA (reference sequence). V lost 1 base, J lost 8 bases, and 2 bases stayed unmatched. In DNA, the CDR3 is TGCAGTGCTAGAGGACAGGGCGACATTCAGTACTTC. This codes for CSARGQGDIQYF.

This chain connects TRBV20-1 to TRBJ2-4; no clear D. Germline V lookup: CDR1 DFQATT, CDR2 SNEGSKA (reference sequence). There are 15 residues in the CDR3. V was clipped by 2 bases and J by 9 bases, with 20 bases between them. The CDR3 loop reads CSARSGRNLQVIQYF. CDR3 nucleotides: TGCAGTGCTAGAAGTGGACGGAACCTCCAGGTCATTCAGTACTTC.